This passage covers 11 T cell receptor beta chains from one sample sequenced in a study of blood T cell dynamics during melanoma immunotherapy. Data came from immunoSEQ multiplex PCR; TCRdb stores just in-frame clones and leaves some out. This sample has 6,500 to 10,000 clones; 87% occur once, and the top ten carry approximately 6.3%. Time point indicated: week 3, after first cycle of checkpoint inhibitor. Sequenced here: blood, sampled from a patient treated with checkpoint blockade. The receptors originated from a human donor with melanoma.

This rearrangement joins TRBV5-1 to TRBJ1-2; unclear D gene. The ends were cut back, 4 bases at V and 0 bases at J, with 25 bases in the middle. Looked up from germline, CDR1 is SGHRS and CDR2 is YFSETQ. The CDR3 spans 19 residues. The CDR3 loop reads CASSLVPRGGSRSNYGYTF. The CDR3 coding sequence is TGCGCCAGCAGCCTGGTCCCCCGAGGAGGGTCAAGATCTAACTATGGCTACACCTTC. The full variable domain, rest sourced from reference TRBV5-1 and TRBJ1-2, is KAGVTQTPRYLIKTRGQQVTLSCSPISGHRSVSWYQQTPGQGLQFLFEYFSETQRNKGNFPGRFSGRQFSNSRSEMNVSTLELGDSALYLCASSLVPRGGSRSNYGYTFGSGTRLTVV.

The gene calls are TRBV10-1 and TRBJ2-7; 7 bases are a match to TRBD2. J lost 6 bases, V lost 3 bases, and 8 bases had no gene match. This CDR3 region has 14 residues. Germline CDR1 and CDR2: WNHNN and SYGVQD (reference sequence). CDR3 residues: CASSDRQGGAEQYF. The DNA of the CDR3 is TGCGCCAGCAGTGACCGGCAGGGAGGGGCCGAGCAGTACTTC.

The chain employs TRBV2 and TRBJ1-1, with 9 bases matching TRBD1. Losses at the gene ends were 6 bases for V and 1 base for J; bases not matched to a gene: 3. Germline CDR1 reads SNHLY; CDR2 reads FYNNEI. The CDR3 extends over 14 amino acids. Here the CDR3 DNA reads TGTGCCAGCAGAGGACAGGGGAAGAACACTGAAGCTTTCTTT. As protein: CASRGQGKNTEAFF. Variable domain in full (rest from reference TRBV2 and TRBJ1-1): EPEVTQTPSHQVTQMGQEVILRCVPISNHLYFYWYRQILGQKVEFLVSFYNNEISEKSEIFDDQFSVERPDGSNFTLKIRSTKLEDSAMYFCASRGQGKNTEAFFGQGTRLTVV.

V usage is TRBV2 and J usage is TRBJ2-2; no firm D call. V gave up 5 bases and J gave up 9 bases, with 19 bases separating them. The CDR3 is made up of 15 amino acids. Looked up from germline, CDR1 is SNHLY and CDR2 is FYNNEI. CDR3 loop: CASSPGPDSPRELFF. The CDR3 bases are TGTGCCAGCAGTCCCGGGCCAGATAGTCCCAGGGAGCTGTTTTTT.

This chain's CDR3 is CASREGVVETQYF. For the CDR3, the DNA is TGTGCCAGCAGAGAAGGGGTGGTAGAGACCCAGTACTTC. The rearrangement links TRBV28 to TRBJ2-5, with a weak D call TRBD1 (5 bases). Per germline, CDR1 MDHEN and CDR2 SYDVKM. V was shortened by 6 bases and J by 4 bases, with 12 bases between the two germline ends. This CDR3 contains 13 residues.

The V call is TRBV5-1, the J call TRBJ2-1; 15 bases are a match to TRBD2. The CDR3 totals 16 residues. The J segment lost 7 bases and the V segment lost 4 bases, leaving 6 bases of the junction unmatched. Germline-derived CDR1 and CDR2 are SGHRS and YFSETQ. This CDR3 reads CASSRTSGGANNEQFF. In nucleotides, the CDR3 is TGCGCCAGCAGCAGGACTAGCGGGGGGGCAAATAATGAGCAGTTCTTC.

V is TRBV15 and J is TRBJ2-1, with a weak D call TRBD2 (5 bases). This CDR3 comprises 15 residues. V shed 5 bases and J shed 0 bases, with 11 bases lying between them. Germline CDR1 LNHNV, CDR2 YYDKDF (reference sequence). CDR3 bases: TGTGCCACCAGCTTATTGAGCGGCTCCTACAATGAGCAGTTCTTC. Its protein product is CATSLLSGSYNEQFF.

In this sample, this clone turned up a few times. The V and J genes are TRBV6-7 and TRBJ1-2; 9 bases are shared with TRBD1. TRBV6-7 is given ORF status, its function remaining uncertain. Germline trimming cut 5 bases from V and 2 bases from J; bases unmatched to any gene: 15. There are 18 residues in the CDR3. The CDR3 coding sequence is TGTGCCAGCAGTCACTGCGACACAGGGGGCCGGGGGAACTATGGCTACACCTTC. Translation gives CASSHCDTGGRGNYGYTF.

V usage is TRBV6-8 and J usage is TRBJ2-7; 9 bases line up with TRBD1. Losses at the gene ends were 5 bases for V and 4 bases for J; bases not matched to a gene: 9. Germline V lookup: CDR1 MNHGY, CDR2 SAAAGT. CDR3 length: 15 residues. The CDR3: CASSEMAGTGYEQYF. The DNA for the CDR3 is TGTGCCAGCAGTGAAATGGCCGGGACAGGGTACGAGCAGTACTTC.

The J gene is TRBJ2-1, the V gene TRBV19; 9 positions match TRBD2. J was trimmed by 4 bases and V by 10 bases; bases with no gene match: 8. CDR1 is LNHDA, CDR2 SQIVND, per germline (reference sequence). This CDR3 comprises 14 residues. CDR3 amino acids: CATSSRGGYNEQFF. CDR3 coding DNA: TGTGCCACCTCATCGCGGGGGGGATACAATGAGCAGTTCTTC.

The chain carries TRBV6-1 and TRBJ2-5, with 8 bases matching TRBD2. Looked up from germline, CDR1 is MNHNS and CDR2 is SASEGT. This CDR3 is built from 14 residues. V trimming: 4 bases; J trimming: 2 bases; junction bases outside the gene matches: 3. The chain's CDR3 is CASSARGGQETQYF. The DNA of the CDR3 is TGTGCCAGCAGTGCTCGGGGGGGACAAGAGACCCAGTACTTC.